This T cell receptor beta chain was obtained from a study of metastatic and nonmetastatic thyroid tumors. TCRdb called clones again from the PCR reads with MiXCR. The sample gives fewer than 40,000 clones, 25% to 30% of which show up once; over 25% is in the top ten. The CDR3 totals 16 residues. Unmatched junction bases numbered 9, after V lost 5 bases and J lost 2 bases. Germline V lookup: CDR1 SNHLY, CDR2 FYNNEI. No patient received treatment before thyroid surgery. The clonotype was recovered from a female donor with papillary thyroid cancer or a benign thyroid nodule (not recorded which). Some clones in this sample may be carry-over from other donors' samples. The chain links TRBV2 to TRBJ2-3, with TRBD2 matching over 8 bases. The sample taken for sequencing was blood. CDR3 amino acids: CASSPRGGRYTDTQYF. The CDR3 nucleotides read TGTGCCAGCAGTCCCCGGGGGGGGCGGTACACAGATACGCAGTATTTT.